These 27 T cell receptor beta chains were sequenced from one sample in a study of blood T cell repertoires in COVID-19 (TCRdb year 2020). Library creation used the immunoSEQ multiplex PCR assay. What TCRdb holds here is the immuneACCESS table cut down to in-frame rearrangements. Part of the clones is not present; checked against another copy, under half of the missing clones reflect an unresolved V gene, and the others are unexplained. In all, the sample holds hundreds of thousands of clones, and 90% of those were seen once. Around 4.4% of the sample is held by the ten biggest clonotypes. What was sequenced was PBMCs or T cells enriched from blood (not recorded which). The receptors here all came from a woman aged 18-29 years with acute COVID-19.

The chain carries TRBV19 and TRBJ2-7; TRBD1 matches at 7 bases. V shed 4 bases and J 6 bases; nucleotides not matched to a gene: 12. The CDR3 runs 15 residues. CDR1 is LNHDA, CDR2 SQIVND, per germline (reference sequence). The CDR3 DNA sequence: TGTGCCAGTAGTAGTAGGGACAGAGGGGGAAGCGAGCAGTACTTC. It is translated as CASSSRDRGGSEQYF.

The V and J genes are TRBV12-3 or TRBV12-4 and TRBJ2-7; TRBD1 aligns across 7 bases. The CDR3 is 12 residues long. V gave up 8 bases and J gave up 5 bases; unmatched junction bases: 6. CDR3 nucleotide sequence: TGTGCCAGCTCAGGACAGGAAAACGAGCAGTACTTC. This encodes CASSGQENEQYF.

The chain joins TRBV2 to TRBJ2-5, with unresolved D. CDR1 is SNHLY, CDR2 FYNNEI, per germline. The germline V and J ends were trimmed by 2 bases and 5 bases, with 6 bases remaining between them. The CDR3 runs 12 residues. CDR3 DNA sequence: TGTGCCAGCAGTGAATTTCTGGAGACCCAGTACTTC. Amino acid sequence: CASSEFLETQYF.

V and J are TRBV18 and TRBJ1-1; D gene ambiguous. Deletions cut 2 bases from V and 3 bases from J, with 7 bases between. Per germline, CDR1 KGHSH and CDR2 LQKENI. CDR3 length equals 13 residues. CDR3 bases: TGTGCCAGCTCACCAGGGGAGGACACTGAAGCTTTCTTT. This encodes CASSPGEDTEAFF. The complete variable domain, with remaining parts taken from reference TRBV18 and TRBJ1-1, reads NAGVMQNPRHLVRRRGQEARLRCSPMKGHSHVYWYRQLPEEGLKFMVYLQKENIIDESGMPKERFSAEFPKEGPSILRIQQVVRGDSAAYFCASSPGEDTEAFFGQGTRLTVV.

This chain connects TRBV11-3 to TRBJ1-6, with unresolved D. CDR1 and CDR2 (germline): SGHNT, YENEEA. Trimming left V 7 bases short and J 5 bases short, with 15 bases between. This CDR3 contains 15 residues. The CDR3 DNA reads as TGTGCCAGCACTCTCTCCGGGAGGAATAATTCACCCCTCCACTTT. Its protein product is CASTLSGRNNSPLHF.

The chain has TRBV9 and TRBJ2-1; tentatively, D is TRBD2 (6 bases). CDR3 length: 15 residues. Trimming removed 0 bases at V and 4 bases at J, with 11 bases between. Germline CDR1 is SGDLS and CDR2 is YYNGEE. This chain's CDR3 is CASSVVGGAYNEQFF. The CDR3 nucleotides read TGTGCCAGCAGCGTAGTGGGGGGAGCGTACAATGAGCAGTTCTTC.

This sequence joins TRBV5-1 and TRBJ2-1, with 7 bases fitting TRBD1. V was clipped by 2 bases and J by 5 bases; unmatched bases: 1. CDR3 length equals 13 residues. CDR1 and CDR2 (germline): SGHRS, YFSETQ. In DNA form, the CDR3 reads TGCGCCAGCAGCTTCGGGACAGACAATGAGCAGTTCTTC. The encoded protein is CASSFGTDNEQFF.

J is TRBJ2-3 and V is TRBV2; the D gene is possibly TRBD2 (6 bases). This CDR3 has 13 residues. CDR1 and CDR2 (germline): SNHLY, FYNNEI. The germline V and J ends were trimmed by 7 bases and 2 bases, with 10 bases remaining between them. Here the CDR3 reads CASMREDTDTQYF. CDR3 DNA sequence: TGTGCCAGCATGAGGGAGGACACAGATACGCAGTATTTT.

CDR3 in DNA: TGCGCCAGCAGCTATAGCGGGAGTGAGACAGATACGCAGTATTTT. Its protein product is CASSYSGSETDTQYF. The gene calls are TRBV5-1 and TRBJ2-3; 9 nucleotides line up with TRBD2. The germline gives CDR1 SGHRS, CDR2 YFSETQ. This CDR3 contains 15 residues. The ends lost 3 bases at V and 3 bases at J; junction bases unmatched: 5. Full variable domain (missing parts from reference TRBV5-1 and TRBJ2-3): KAGVTQTPRYLIKTRGQQVTLSCSPISGHRSVSWYQQTPGQGLQFLFEYFSETQRNKGNFPGRFSGRQFSNSRSEMNVSTLELGDSALYLCASSYSGSETDTQYFGPGTRLTVL.

The chain couples TRBV5-1 to TRBJ1-6; 10 nucleotides line up with TRBD1. This CDR3 spans 15 amino acids. V gave up 3 bases and J gave up 10 bases; unmatched junction bases: 7. From germline, CDR1 is SGHRS and CDR2 YFSETQ. CDR3 sequence (DNA): TGCGCCAGCAGCTGGAGGGACAGGGGAGAATCACCCCTCCACTTT. As protein: CASSWRDRGESPLHF.

V usage is TRBV3-1 (or the pseudogene TRBV3-2) and J usage is TRBJ2-1; D unclear. Germline loops: CDR1 LGHDT, CDR2 YNNKEL (reference sequence). The length of the CDR3 is 15 residues. V lost 3 bases and J lost 6, with 15 bases in between. The CDR3 protein is CASSQTPQVLNEQFF. The CDR3 nucleotides read TGTGCCAGCAGCCAGACCCCCCAGGTGCTCAATGAGCAGTTCTTC.

The chain carries TRBV19 and TRBJ1-2; D may be TRBD1 (6 bases). V lost 6 bases and J lost 4, with 18 bases in between. Germline V gene lookup returns CDR1 LNHDA and CDR2 SQIVND (reference sequence). The CDR3 extends over 15 amino acids. The CDR3 sequence is CASRSLAGEGYGYTF. The CDR3 bases are TGTGCCAGTAGGTCGTTGGCAGGGGAGGGCTATGGCTACACCTTC.

V gene TRBV5-1 combines with J gene TRBJ1-4; D remains ambiguous. This CDR3 is built from 16 residues. Deletions cut 4 bases from V and 0 bases from J, with 13 bases between. Looked up from germline, CDR1 is SGHRS and CDR2 is YFSETQ. The CDR3 loop is CASSRTITATNEKLFF. CDR3 DNA sequence: TGCGCCAGCAGCAGAACCATCACAGCAACTAATGAAAAACTGTTTTTT. Based on the CDR3 plus reference TRBV5-1 and TRBJ1-4, the full variable domain is KAGVTQTPRYLIKTRGQQVTLSCSPISGHRSVSWYQQTPGQGLQFLFEYFSETQRNKGNFPGRFSGRQFSNSRSEMNVSTLELGDSALYLCASSRTITATNEKLFFGSGTQLSVL.

The chain employs TRBV29-1 and TRBJ1-1; TRBD1 might be the D (5 bases). V was clipped by 6 bases and J by 7 bases, with 9 bases between them. CDR1 and CDR2 (germline): SQVTM, ANQGSEA. There are 10 residues in the CDR3. The CDR3 here is CSVGGREAFF. The CDR3 nucleotides read TGCAGCGTGGGGGGACGTGAAGCTTTCTTT.

The chain combines TRBV5-8 with TRBJ1-2; D might be TRBD1 (6 bases). Trimming took off 10 bases at V and 3 bases at J, with 16 bases between the two ends. CDR1 and CDR2 (germline): SGHTS, YDEGEE. This CDR3 comprises 13 residues. CDR3 protein: CAGSVGAYYGYTF. Written as DNA, the CDR3 is TGTGCCGGAAGCGTGGGGGCTTACTATGGCTACACCTTC.

The chain links TRBV7-9 to TRBJ1-2; D perhaps matches TRBD1 (6 bases). This CDR3 spans 13 amino acids. CDR1 is SEHNR and CDR2 is FQNEAQ in the germline V gene (reference sequence). The V end was cut by 1 base, the J end by 8 bases, with 11 bases between. As DNA, the CDR3 is TGTGCCAGCAGCTTAGTAGGGGACATCGGCTACACCTTC. It specifies CASSLVGDIGYTF.

The sample holds a few counts of this clone. The chain combines TRBV9 with TRBJ2-5, with TRBD2 matching 8 bases. The CDR3 is made up of 16 amino acids. Trimming cost V 0 bases and J 5 bases; bases outside gene matches: 9. In germline, CDR1 is SGDLS, CDR2 YYNGEE. CDR3 sequence (DNA): TGTGCCAGCAGCGTAGGGTCAGCGGGAGCACGGGAGACCCAGTACTTC. Residues: CASSVGSAGARETQYF.

The rearrangement joins TRBV3-1 (or the pseudogene TRBV3-2) to TRBJ2-2; D might be TRBD2 (6 bases). V shed 0 bases and J shed 7 bases, with 12 bases lying between them. CDR3 length: 15 residues. The V gene's germline CDR1 is LGHDT and CDR2 YNNKEL (reference sequence). The chain's CDR3 is CASSQEGGSVGELFF. CDR3 in DNA: TGTGCCAGCAGCCAAGAAGGAGGGAGCGTCGGGGAGCTGTTTTTT.

The V call is TRBV5-1, the J call TRBJ2-2, with a weak D call TRBD2 (7 bases). Trimming took off 7 bases at V and 6 bases at J, with 31 bases between the two ends. The germline CDR1 and CDR2 sequences are SGHRS and YFSETQ. The CDR3 sequence is 19 residues long. In DNA, the CDR3 is TGCGCCAGCGACACAGGTCGGGCAGGGGCAAACGCGGGAGCCGGGGAGCTGTTTTTT. Its translation is CASDTGRAGANAGAGELFF.

V and J are TRBV6-4 and TRBJ1-2; D not certain. Between the trimmed V and J ends, which lost 4 bases and 5 bases, there was a span of 11 bases. Germline CDR1 and CDR2: MRHNA and SNTAGT. The CDR3 is made up of 13 amino acids. The CDR3 nucleotides are TGTGCCAGCAGTGCGACTGCTGGGTATGGCTACACCTTC. It codes for CASSATAGYGYTF.

V is TRBV3-1 (or the pseudogene TRBV3-2) and J is TRBJ1-1; a possible D gene is TRBD1 (5 bases). This CDR3 has 15 residues. V lost 0 bases and J 0 bases, leaving 8 bases between the germline ends. Germline values: CDR1 LGHDT, CDR2 YNNKEL (reference sequence). This CDR3 is CASSQEYRLNTEAFF. The CDR3 DNA sequence: TGTGCCAGCAGCCAAGAATACAGGTTGAACACTGAAGCTTTCTTT.

The chain recombines TRBV3-1 (or the pseudogene TRBV3-2) with TRBJ1-2; 7 positions match TRBD1. With V trimmed by 1 base and J by 5 bases, 7 bases remained unmatched. Germline V gives CDR1 LGHDT, CDR2 YNNKEL (reference sequence). The CDR3 runs 15 residues. As DNA, the CDR3 is TGTGCCAGCAGCCAAGCTAACAGGGGTGGGTATGGCTACACCTTC. It translates to CASSQANRGGYGYTF.

This chain links TRBV30 with TRBJ1-6; TRBD1 might be the D (6 bases). The CDR3 covers 15 residues. The germline CDR1 and CDR2 sequences are GTSNPN and SVGIG (reference sequence). The V end was cut by 3 bases, the J end by 3 bases, with 12 bases between. This CDR3 reads CAWRETGYYNSPLHF. The CDR3 region has the DNA TGTGCCTGGAGAGAGACAGGCTACTATAATTCACCCCTCCACTTT. Variable domain in full (rest from reference TRBV30 and TRBJ1-6): SQTIHQWPATLVQPVGSPLSLECTVEGTSNPNLYWYRQAAGRGLQLLFYSVGIGQISSEVPQNLSASRPQDRQFILSSKKLLLSDSGFYLCAWRETGYYNSPLHFGNGTRLTVT.

This clone turned up a few times. CDR3 in amino acids: CASSKQGFTEAFF. Written as DNA, the CDR3 is TGTGCCAGCAGTAAACAGGGCTTCACTGAAGCTTTCTTT. The rearrangement links TRBV28 to TRBJ1-1; perhaps TRBD1 as D (6 bases). Germline V gene sequence: CDR1 MDHEN, CDR2 SYDVKM. The length of the CDR3 is 13 residues. Trimming cost V 5 bases and J 4 bases, with 11 bases left between them.

This clone was counted once. The J gene is TRBJ1-6, the V gene TRBV6-1; D remains unclear. Germline V gene data show CDR1 as MNHNS and CDR2 as SASEGT. V dropped 3 bases and J dropped 13 bases, with 13 bases sitting between them. CDR3 size: 13 residues. For the CDR3, the DNA is TGTGCCAGCAGTGATTCTGGCCTTTTGCCCCTCCACTTT. It specifies CASSDSGLLPLHF.

V gene TRBV7-9 combines with J gene TRBJ1-1; no reliable D call. Germline CDR1 is SEHNR and CDR2 is FQNEAQ (reference sequence). V was shortened by 1 base and J by 10 bases, with 13 bases between the two germline ends. The CDR3 runs to 13 residues. The CDR3 region has the DNA TGTGCCAGCAGCTTAGGCGGGTCGGCGGGAGCTTTCTTT. It yields the protein CASSLGGSAGAFF.

V and J are TRBV7-2 and TRBJ2-1, with a possible D match to TRBD2 (6 bases). Germline assignment: CDR1 SGHTA and CDR2 FQGNSA. This CDR3 has 14 residues. V gave up 5 bases and J gave up 10 bases, with 18 bases separating them. CDR3 nucleotides: TGTGCCAGCAGCCCTCTCGCGGGGTTCGGCGAGCAGTTCTTC. It encodes CASSPLAGFGEQFF.